These 26 T cell receptor beta chains were sequenced from one sample in a study of beta chain features in type 1 diabetes. What was sequenced were expressed TCRB transcripts, since all of the isolated RNA had been reverse transcribed. The repertoire was sequenced with immunoSEQ multiplex PCR; TCRdb's copy has only in-frame clones and lacks some. The sample lists about 40,000 clones, approximately 50% occurring once. Sequencing input: central memory CD4+ T cells from blood. These TCRs come from a woman under 30 in good health.

The chain carries TRBV30 and TRBJ1-3, with D possibly matching TRBD1 (6 bases). CDR3 length: 14 residues. V dropped 5 bases and J dropped 0 bases, with 11 bases sitting between them. The germline CDR1 and CDR2 sequences are GTSNPN and SVGIG (reference sequence). The CDR3 spells CAWVTGSSGNTIYF. The CDR3 DNA follows: TGTGCCTGGGTAACAGGGAGCTCTGGAAACACCATATATTTT.

This clone was counted only a few times. The chain joins TRBV9 to TRBJ2-1, with D possibly being TRBD1 (6 bases). Germline V lookup: CDR1 SGDLS, CDR2 YYNGEE. Trimming took off 0 bases at V and 6 bases at J, with 10 bases between the two ends. This CDR3 has 14 amino acids. In DNA, the CDR3 is TGTGCCAGCAGCGTAGCGGCACAGGGCAATGAGCAGTTCTTC. Its protein product is CASSVAAQGNEQFF. The whole variable domain, filled in from reference TRBV9 and TRBJ2-1, reads DSGVTQTPKHLITATGQRVTLRCSPRSGDLSVYWYQQSLDQGLQFLIQYYNGEERAKGNILERFSAQQFPDLHSELNLSSLELGDSALYFCASSVAAQGNEQFFGPGTRLTVL.

The chain is built from TRBV27 and TRBJ1-5; 9 nucleotides match TRBD1. The CDR3 has 14 amino acids. Germline lookup yields CDR1 MNHEY and CDR2 SMNVEV (reference sequence). The V gene end was trimmed by 6 bases and the J gene end by 7 bases; junction bases not matched to a gene: 7. The CDR3 coding sequence is TGTGCCAGCAGATACAGGGGGCAGGGACAGCCCCAGCATTTT. It encodes CASRYRGQGQPQHF.

The rearrangement joins TRBV30 to TRBJ1-2; D not certain. V was trimmed by 6 bases and J by 2 bases, leaving 4 bases between them. This CDR3 has 10 residues. Germline-derived CDR1 and CDR2 are GTSNPN and SVGIG (reference sequence). In DNA form, the CDR3 reads TGTGCCTGTTCGAACTATGGCTACACCTTC. Translation gives CACSNYGYTF.

The chain has TRBV19 and TRBJ1-1; D unclear. The CDR3 runs 16 residues. Germline V lookup: CDR1 LNHDA, CDR2 SQIVND (reference sequence). Trimming shortened V by 4 bases and J by 3 bases, and 18 bases separated the two germline ends. The CDR3 region is CASSRETREVDTEAFF. The CDR3 nucleotides are TGTGCCAGTAGTAGGGAGACCCGAGAGGTGGACACTGAAGCTTTCTTT.

This chain links TRBV6-1 with TRBJ2-7; 8 nucleotides match TRBD1. The CDR3 is made up of 14 amino acids. Germline CDR1 is MNHNS and CDR2 is SASEGT. The V gene end was trimmed by 5 bases and the J gene end by 4 bases; junction bases not matched to a gene: 7. The CDR3 bases are TGTGCCAGCAGTACCCGACAGGGGCGGTACGAGCAGTACTTC. It codes for CASSTRQGRYEQYF.

The chain employs TRBV7-2 and TRBJ2-7; D is undetermined. Germline V gene lookup returns CDR1 SGHTA and CDR2 FQGNSA. The CDR3 has 13 amino acids. The germline V and J ends were trimmed by 5 bases and 4 bases, with 12 bases remaining between them. For the CDR3, the DNA is TGTGCCAGCAGCGTAACACCTCGTTACGAGCAGTACTTC. It is translated as CASSVTPRYEQYF.

The genes are TRBV6-1 and TRBJ1-2; 9 bases are shared with TRBD1. The CDR3 is made up of 13 amino acids. CDR1 and CDR2 (germline): MNHNS, SASEGT. Trimming cost V 7 bases and J 8 bases; bases outside gene matches: 8. CDR3 loop: CASKKTGGEGYTF. CDR3 in DNA: TGTGCCAGCAAGAAGACAGGGGGTGAGGGCTACACCTTC.

The J gene is TRBJ1-5, the V gene TRBV2; tentative D call: TRBD1 (5 bases). Per the germline V gene, CDR1 is SNHLY and CDR2 is FYNNEI. There are 14 residues in the CDR3. V was trimmed by 4 bases and J by 4 bases, leaving 11 bases between them. The CDR3 region is CASSAGGSNQPQHF. Here the CDR3 DNA reads TGTGCCAGCAGTGCGGGGGGAAGTAATCAGCCCCAGCATTTT.

This clone was picked up a small number of times. The chain joins TRBV29-1 to TRBJ2-3; D is undetermined. V dropped 4 bases and J dropped 1 base, with 6 bases sitting between them. CDR3 length: 12 residues. CDR1 and CDR2 from the germline V gene are SQVTM and ANQGSEA. This CDR3 is CSVGPGTDTQYF. Written as DNA, the CDR3 is TGCAGCGTTGGTCCGGGCACAGATACGCAGTATTTT.

This clone was detected once. This chain joins TRBV11-2 and TRBJ2-7, with D possibly TRBD2 on 5 matching bases. Trimming took off 7 bases at V and 0 bases at J, with 16 bases between the two ends. CDR3 size: 15 residues. Germline lookup yields CDR1 SGHAT and CDR2 FQNNGV. CDR3 nucleotides: TGTGCCAGCACGGACTGGATACGGGCCTCCTACGAGCAGTACTTC. Translated: CASTDWIRASYEQYF.

The chain is built from TRBV10-3 and TRBJ1-2; 10 nucleotides align to TRBD1. This CDR3 is 13 amino acids long. CDR1 is ENHRY and CDR2 is SYGVKD in the germline V gene. V was pared by 10 bases and J by 5 bases, with 7 bases of the junction left unmatched. The CDR3 region is CASATGGFYGYTF. CDR3 nucleotide sequence: TGTGCCAGCGCGACAGGGGGCTTTTATGGCTACACCTTC.

This clone was seen only a few times. The genes are TRBV10-3 and TRBJ1-4, with 7 bases that match TRBD1. With 2 bases clipped from V and 7 bases from J, the junction kept 1 base outside the gene matches. The length of the CDR3 is 13 residues. The V gene's germline CDR1 is ENHRY and CDR2 SYGVKD. The CDR3 DNA is TGTGCCATCAGTGAGAGACAGGGTGAAAAACTGTTTTTT. This gives the protein CAISERQGEKLFF.

This clone appeared a few times. The chain links TRBV11-2 to TRBJ2-1; 8 bases map to TRBD1. Germline CDR1 is SGHAT and CDR2 is FQNNGV. V lost 5 bases, J lost 8 bases, and 5 bases stayed unmatched. The CDR3 covers 13 residues. The chain's CDR3 is CASSLDRDYEQFF. CDR3 DNA sequence: TGTGCCAGCAGCCTGGACAGGGACTATGAGCAGTTCTTC. Full variable domain (rest looked up from reference TRBV11-2 and TRBJ2-1): EAGVAQSPRYKIIEKRQSVAFWCNPISGHATLYWYQQILGQGPKLLIQFQNNGVVDDSQLPKDRFSAERLKGVDSTLKIQPAKLEDSAVYLCASSLDRDYEQFFGPGTRLTVL.

V usage is TRBV30 and J usage is TRBJ2-5; TRBD2 agrees at 15 bases. V lost 1 base and J lost 4; bases outside the gene matches: 1. Germline CDR1 reads GTSNPN; CDR2 reads SVGIG (reference sequence). The CDR3 is made up of 15 amino acids. CDR3 amino acids: CAWSEGLAGGETQYF. CDR3 DNA: TGTGCCTGGAGTGAGGGACTAGCGGGAGGAGAGACCCAGTACTTC.

V usage is TRBV5-4 and J usage is TRBJ1-2; D gene ambiguous. Trimming pared 0 bases from V and 0 bases from J, leaving 12 bases between. This CDR3 contains 16 residues. The germline CDR1 and CDR2 sequences are SGHNT and YYREEE (reference sequence). The CDR3, as DNA: TGTGCCAGCAGCTTGGAAGGCCGCCTAGCTAACTATGGCTACACCTTC. Protein: CASSLEGRLANYGYTF.

This chain joins TRBV2 and TRBJ1-5, with 7 bases fitting TRBD1. CDR3 length: 13 residues. V dropped 8 bases and J dropped 4; count of bases not matched to a gene: 5. CDR1 SNHLY and CDR2 FYNNEI come from the germline V gene. The CDR3 coding sequence is TGTGCCAGCGAGACAGGGCCAAATCAGCCCCAGCATTTT. Translated, it gives CASETGPNQPQHF.

The chain uses TRBV19 and TRBJ1-1; D not certain. The CDR3 has 14 amino acids. Trimming pared 6 bases from V and 3 bases from J, leaving 14 bases between. The germline V gene has CDR1 LNHDA and CDR2 SQIVND (reference sequence). DNA of the CDR3: TGTGCCAGTAGCCGAGGGTCTTGGGACACTGAAGCTTTCTTT. Its protein is CASSRGSWDTEAFF. Supplemented by reference TRBV19 and TRBJ1-1, the full variable domain reads DGGITQSPKYLFRKEGQNVTLSCEQNLNHDAMYWYRQDPGQGLRLIYYSQIVNDFQKGDIAEGYSVSREKKESFPLTVTSAQKNPTAFYLCASSRGSWDTEAFFGQGTRLTVV.

This chain uses TRBV10-3 with TRBJ2-5; 9 bases fit TRBD2. CDR1 is ENHRY, CDR2 SYGVKD, per germline. The V gene end was trimmed by 5 bases and the J gene end by 4 bases; junction bases not matched to a gene: 2. The CDR3 runs 13 residues. CDR3 in DNA: TGTGCCATCAGTTTTAGCGGGGGAGAGACCCAGTACTTC. Encoded protein: CAISFSGGETQYF.

The rearrangement links TRBV5-4 to TRBJ2-3; D perhaps matches TRBD2 (7 bases). Trimming stripped 6 bases from V and 4 bases from J, with 15 bases between. This CDR3 comprises 14 residues. Germline loops: CDR1 SGHNT, CDR2 YYREEE (reference sequence). Here the CDR3 reads CASNGGAGSDTQYF. CDR3 bases: TGTGCCAGCAATGGGGGGGCCGGGTCAGATACGCAGTATTTT.

The rearrangement joins TRBV18 to TRBJ1-1, with D possibly being TRBD1 (5 bases). Trimming stripped 6 bases from V and 11 bases from J, with 16 bases between. Per germline, CDR1 KGHSH and CDR2 LQKENI. The CDR3 has 12 residues. This CDR3 is CASSPDSEWAFF. Written as DNA, the CDR3 is TGTGCCAGCTCGCCTGACAGTGAATGGGCTTTCTTT.

The V call is TRBV14, the J call TRBJ1-1; tentative D call: TRBD1 (6 bases). The V end lost 4 bases, the J end lost 8 bases, and 14 bases lay between the germline ends. The V gene's germline CDR1 is SGHDN and CDR2 FVKESK. CDR3 size: 13 residues. In nucleotides, the CDR3 is TGTGCCAGCAGCCCCTCAGGACAGAGCGAAGCTTTCTTT. Encoded protein: CASSPSGQSEAFF.

This rearrangement joins TRBV10-1 to TRBJ2-7, with TRBD2 as a possible D gene (6 bases). Trimming removed 4 bases from V and 3 bases from J, with 16 bases in between. The V gene's germline CDR1 is WNHNN and CDR2 SYGVQD (reference sequence). CDR3 size: 15 residues. The CDR3 reads CASSVGRQPNYEQYF. DNA of the CDR3: TGCGCCAGCAGTGTGGGGAGGCAGCCTAACTACGAGCAGTACTTC.

The chain links TRBV15 to TRBJ1-2; D is undetermined. CDR1 is LNHNV and CDR2 is YYDKDF in the germline V gene (reference sequence). V lost 0 bases and J lost 2, with 4 bases in between. The CDR3 contains 13 residues. The CDR3 is CATSRDVNYGYTF. In DNA, the CDR3 is TGTGCCACCAGCAGAGACGTAAACTATGGCTACACCTTC.

The chain has TRBV28 and TRBJ1-1, with D unclear. The V gene lost 6 bases and the J gene lost 4 bases, with 12 bases spanning the gap. Germline CDR1 is MDHEN and CDR2 is SYDVKM. The CDR3 sequence is 13 residues long. The CDR3 region has the DNA TGTGCCAGCAGCAGAATTAAACCCACTGAAGCTTTCTTT. Translation gives CASSRIKPTEAFF.

A few counts support this clone. The genes are TRBV2 and TRBJ1-2; D is ambiguous. Germline CDR1 and CDR2: SNHLY and FYNNEI. V dropped 4 bases and J dropped 3 bases, with 9 bases sitting between them. This CDR3 is built from 13 residues. This CDR3 is CASSAIGDYGYTF. The CDR3 DNA is TGTGCCAGCAGTGCGATAGGAGACTATGGCTACACCTTC.